This is a list of T cell receptor beta chains from one sample in a study of molecular identifiers for immune sequencing clone quantification. One entry per CDR3 protein, called by TCRdb with MiXCR from the PCR reads. The sample yields more than 450,000 distinct CDR3 sequences, roughly 23% seen once. The sample taken for sequencing was naive CD8+ T cells from blood, with Jurkat cell RNA spiked in. These receptors all come from a human donor in good health. Some libraries in this study had Jurkat cell RNA spiked in. Each CDR3 is given with its conserved first and last residue.

>TRBV7-9|16|TRBJ2-7
CASSPAGTGGTYEQYF
>TRBV25-1|14|TRBJ2-7
CASSSSDRIYEQYF
>TRBV20-1|12|TRBJ2-7
CSARPVSYEQYF
>TRBV12-3/TRBV12-4|17|TRBJ2-7
CASSLAGTGGASYEQYF
>TRBV27|13|TRBJ1-5
CASSSKYNQPQHF
>TRBV3-1|15|TRBJ1-3
CASSHDGSSGNTIYF
>TRBV6-2/TRBV6-3|14|TRBJ2-3
CASSEQGYTDTQYF
>TRBV7-8|14|TRBJ1-4
CASSEQVLGEKLFF
>TRBV10-3|18|TRBJ2-5
CAISESLAGGFRRETQYF
>TRBV7-9|10|TRBJ2-1
CATGPGEQFF
>TRBV2|17|TRBJ2-2
CASSIVPSTTNTGELFF
>TRBV7-9|15|TRBJ2-2
CASSERDWNTGELFF
>TRBV2|14|TRBJ2-3
CASSVTGITDTQYF
>TRBV9|13|TRBJ2-7
CASEEYGDYEQYF
>TRBV19|15|TRBJ1-4
CASSIDPGAPEKLFF
>TRBV20-1|13|TRBJ2-3
CSAPGQETDTQYF
>TRBV10-3|13|TRBJ2-4
CAISETVGDIQYF
>TRBV7-7|13|TRBJ2-7
CASSSSGSSEQYF
>TRBV12-3/TRBV12-4|14|TRBJ2-4
CASSYTGVGDIQYF
>TRBV7-9|14|TRBJ2-7
CASSPGTGGVEQYF
>TRBV7-9|18|TRBJ1-5
CASSKPGQGGSGNQPQHF
>TRBV6-2/TRBV6-3|15|TRBJ2-5
CASAILGAYQETQYF
>TRBV27|13|TRBJ1-2
CASSLFPERGYTF
>TRBV6-5|12|TRBJ1-2
CASRDRVYGYTF
>TRBV6-5|14|TRBJ2-3
CASSGLKRTDTQCF
>TRBV20-1|13|TRBJ2-7
CSARSRENYEQYF
>TRBV14|14|TRBJ1-1
CASSQDFGNTEAFF